This T cell receptor (beta chain) was obtained from a study of T cell responses to AZD1222 COVID-19 vaccine. Points from the study as a whole: Repertoires in all cases were sampled only once the peak T cell response had passed. Females outnumbered males among donors, who were mostly white British; clonal diversity was possibly underestimated.

Remarks on this clone: Its specificity is unknown.

Only in-frame clones appear in the TCRdb table, and some are missing; sequencing was by immunoSEQ multiplex PCR. Of about 100,000 clones in the sample, approximately 91% were seen once. The sequence was collected from an adult in good health. Source: peripheral blood, taken on day 0 of AZD1222 vaccination.

The CDR3 is CASSPPWQGTSNQPQHF. The CDR3, as DNA: TGTGCCAGTAGTCCCCCCTGGCAGGGGACTAGCAATCAGCCCCAGCATTTT. The rearrangement links TRBV19 to TRBJ1-5, with a possible D match to TRBD1 (6 bases). CDR1 is LNHDA, CDR2 SQIVND, per germline (reference sequence). Trimming pared 5 bases from V and 0 bases from J, leaving 17 bases between. The CDR3 runs to 17 residues.